A single sample gave rise to the 32 T cell receptor beta chains below, sequenced in a study of patients and donors after allogeneic stem cell transplantation. TCRdb recomputed calls from the RT-PCR reads with MiXCR, one row per CDR3 protein. In the table there are about a million distinct CDR3 sequences, over 15% of which are singletons. Sequenced: blood, either unsorted or a sorted T cell fraction (not recorded which). These receptors came from a human donor who was either an allogeneic HSCT recipient or a stem cell or donor lymphocyte infusion donor (not recorded which). It is not recorded whose cells these are; they may come from a transplant donor.

The chain links TRBV3-1 to TRBJ2-7; 13 nucleotides align to TRBD2. CDR3 length: 15 amino acids. CDR1 is LGHDT, CDR2 YNNKEL, per germline (reference sequence). The V segment lost 2 bases and the J segment 6 bases; nucleotides outside the gene matches: 4. The CDR3 nucleotides are TGTGCCAGCAGCCAAACTAGCGGGAGGGCCGTCGAGCAGTACTTC. Its protein product is CASSQTSGRAVEQYF.

The chain links TRBV12-3 or TRBV12-4 to TRBJ2-1; D is perhaps TRBD1 or TRBD2 (6 bases each). V lost 3 bases and J 8 bases, leaving 26 bases between the germline ends. This CDR3 is built from 18 residues. In DNA form, the CDR3 reads TGTGCCAGCAGTTTTCGGGGGACACTAGGGAAAACACACCATGAGCAGTTCTTC. It specifies CASSFRGTLGKTHHEQFF.

This clonotype occurred a few times. The J gene is TRBJ1-2, the V gene TRBV5-1, with D unclear. V dropped 2 bases and J dropped 8 bases, with 13 bases sitting between them. The CDR3 sequence is 13 residues long. Germline-derived CDR1 and CDR2 are SGHRS and YFSETQ. CDR3 nucleotides: TGCGCCAGCAGCTTTGAGTCCATCATGGGCTACACCTTC. Protein sequence: CASSFESIMGYTF.

The rearrangement uses TRBV20-1 and TRBJ1-6; D perhaps matches TRBD1 (5 bases). Trimming left V 7 bases short and J 9 bases short, with 22 bases between. Germline CDR1 DFQATT, CDR2 SNEGSKA (reference sequence). This CDR3 contains 15 residues. Written as DNA, the CDR3 is TGCAGTGTGTATCGGGACGAGAGCGAAAGTTCACCCCTCCACTTT. Translating it yields CSVYRDESESSPLHF.

This clonotype was counted only a few times. V and J are TRBV3-1 and TRBJ1-1; no reliable D call. V was shortened by 4 bases and J by 6 bases, with 6 bases between the two germline ends. The CDR3 runs to 11 residues. The germline gives CDR1 LGHDT, CDR2 YNNKEL (reference sequence). The CDR3 region has the DNA TGTGCCAGCAGCCGACAAGCTGAAGCTTTCTTT. As protein: CASSRQAEAFF.

The rearrangement uses TRBV4-3 and TRBJ2-3; 8 nucleotides agree with TRBD2. V shed 4 bases, J shed 4 bases, and the junction held 10 bases outside the gene matches. Germline assignment: CDR1 LGHNA and CDR2 YSLEER. The CDR3 has 16 amino acids. CDR3 nucleotide sequence: TGCGCCAGCAGCCGAGGGCGGGGGGCCGTCGCAGATACGCAGTATTTT. Its translation: CASSRGRGAVADTQYF.

This clonotype showed up just a few times. The CDR3 DNA sequence: TGTGCCAGCAGCCAGGGGGTGTGGGACTACGAGCAGTACTTC. Its translation: CASSQGVWDYEQYF. The chain joins TRBV3-1 to TRBJ2-7; D might be TRBD1 or TRBD2, each matching 5 bases. CDR1 LGHDT and CDR2 YNNKEL come from the germline V gene (reference sequence). The germline V and J ends were trimmed by 3 bases and 3 bases, with 12 bases remaining between them. CDR3 length: 14 residues.

This clonotype was observed a few times. This chain connects TRBV19 to TRBJ2-5, with 12 bases that match TRBD2. The CDR3 spans 15 residues. Trimming at V came to 2 bases and at J to 5 bases, leaving 3 bases not matched to a gene. Germline loops: CDR1 LNHDA, CDR2 SQIVND (reference sequence). The CDR3 DNA follows: TGTGCCAGTAGTATAAGACTAGCGGGAGTTGAGACCCAGTACTTC. Its translation is CASSIRLAGVETQYF.

This clonotype was recorded a few times. The CDR3 DNA sequence: TGTGCCAGCAGCTTACCTTCACAGGGGGCCGGGGGCTACACCTTC. The encoded protein is CASSLPSQGAGGYTF. This chain uses TRBV7-4 with TRBJ1-2; 9 positions match TRBD1. The germline gives CDR1 SGHVT, CDR2 SQSDAQ. V dropped 2 bases and J dropped 8; count of bases not matched to a gene: 9. The CDR3 is 15 amino acids.

With respect to this clonotype: At one end, the junction sequence differs from germline, possibly due to a read error. V usage is TRBV12-3 or TRBV12-4 and J usage is TRBJ2-1; 9 nucleotides match TRBD2. This CDR3 spans 15 amino acids. The CDR3 reads CASSPLAGARNEQSF. As DNA, the CDR3 is TGTGCCAGCAGTCCTTTAGCGGGAGCTCGCAATGAGCAGTCCTTC.

This clonotype was seen only a few times. The gene calls are TRBV5-1 and TRBJ1-6; perhaps TRBD1 as D (5 bases). This CDR3 comprises 13 residues. Germline loops: CDR1 SGHRS, CDR2 YFSETQ. Trimming left V 9 bases short and J 9 bases short, with 16 bases between. The CDR3 nucleotides read TGCGCCACCTCGGCCACGGGGGGTTCACCCCTCCACTTT. It encodes CATSATGGSPLHF.

This clonotype was detected only a few times. This chain joins TRBV27 and TRBJ2-1; 8 positions match TRBD1. The germline gives CDR1 MNHEY, CDR2 SMNVEV (reference sequence). Trimming cost V 2 bases and J 6 bases; bases outside gene matches: 12. This CDR3 is built from 17 residues. The CDR3 nucleotides read TGTGCCAGCAGTTTAGCGGCGGGTCAGGGGGCGTTCAATGAGCAGTTCTTC. Translating it yields CASSLAAGQGAFNEQFF.

A few counts support this clonotype. The chain uses TRBV6-1 and TRBJ1-5; a weak D match, TRBD1 (5 bases). CDR1 MNHNS and CDR2 SASEGT come from the germline V gene. The CDR3 totals 15 residues. With 4 bases removed from V and 2 bases from J, the gap between germline ends came to 12 bases. CDR3 region: CASSALGGGNQPQHF. CDR3 in DNA: TGTGCCAGCAGTGCTCTTGGGGGGGGCAATCAGCCCCAGCATTTT.

The V call is TRBV10-3, the J call TRBJ2-7; 9 bases match TRBD1. The ends lost 5 bases at V and 3 bases at J; junction bases unmatched: 8. Germline V gene lookup returns CDR1 ENHRY and CDR2 SYGVKD. The CDR3 loop spans 15 amino acids. Here the CDR3 reads CAISTPGTGYYEQYF. The CDR3 DNA reads TGTGCCATCAGTACCCCCGGGACAGGGTACTACGAGCAGTACTTC.

The rearrangement joins TRBV19 to TRBJ2-2; D call uncertain. The V end lost 3 bases, the J end lost 3 bases, and 11 bases lay between the germline ends. The CDR3 contains 15 residues. In germline, CDR1 is LNHDA, CDR2 SQIVND (reference sequence). CDR3 residues: CASSISLWDTGELFF. As DNA, the CDR3 is TGTGCCAGTAGTATTAGCTTGTGGGACACCGGGGAGCTGTTTTTT.

The chain has TRBV6-5 and TRBJ1-1, with D possibly TRBD1 on 6 matching bases. Germline lookup yields CDR1 MNHEY and CDR2 SVGAGI. The V gene lost 7 bases and the J gene lost 6 bases, with 12 bases spanning the gap. CDR3 size: 12 residues. CDR3 in amino acids: CASKGGSSEAFF. The CDR3 region has the DNA TGTGCCAGCAAAGGGGGGAGCTCTGAAGCTTTCTTT.

This clonotype occurred a few times. The rearrangement joins TRBV12-3 or TRBV12-4 to TRBJ2-5, with 8 positions matching TRBD1. Unmatched junction bases numbered 4, after V lost 4 bases and J lost 3 bases. The CDR3 totals 14 residues. CDR3 nucleotide sequence: TGTGCCAGCAGTTCTGACAGGGGAGAAGAGACCCAGTACTTC. Its protein product is CASSSDRGEETQYF.

The rearrangement joins TRBV4-2 to TRBJ1-1, with TRBD1 as a possible D gene (5 bases). There are 14 residues in the CDR3. The germline CDR1 and CDR2 sequences are LGHNA and YNFKEQ. V dropped 7 bases and J dropped 6 bases, with 18 bases sitting between them. The CDR3 DNA reads TGTGCCAGCACCCCGAGGGCGGGGACCCCTGAAGCTTTCTTT. This encodes CASTPRAGTPEAFF.

There are many counts of this clonotype. The V and J genes are TRBV4-2 and TRBJ1-1; no clear D gene. This CDR3 comprises 14 residues. Trimming left V 4 bases short and J 0 bases short, with 9 bases between. The germline V gene encodes CDR1 LGHNA and CDR2 YNFKEQ. CDR3 sequence (DNA): TGTGCCAGCAGCCCCAACCTGGTGAACACTGAAGCTTTCTTT. It translates to CASSPNLVNTEAFF.

This clonotype has just a few counts. The rearrangement uses TRBV18 and TRBJ1-2; D is perhaps TRBD1 (5 bases). Germline V gene sequence: CDR1 KGHSH, CDR2 LQKENI. V dropped 6 bases and J dropped 3 bases, with 14 bases sitting between them. The CDR3 covers 14 residues. CDR3 loop: CASSILGTDYGYTF. The CDR3 DNA reads TGTGCCAGCTCGATTTTGGGGACCGACTATGGCTACACCTTC.

This chain uses TRBV10-3 with TRBJ2-1; TRBD2 matches 14 bases. Germline loops: CDR1 ENHRY, CDR2 SYGVKD. This CDR3 is 17 amino acids long. With 7 bases clipped from V and 3 bases from J, the junction kept 8 bases outside the gene matches. In DNA, the CDR3 is TGTGCCATCACCCCCGGACTAGCGGGAGGTCACTACAATGAGCAGTTCTTC. Residues: CAITPGLAGGHYNEQFF.

This clonotype came up a few times. The chain has TRBV29-1 and TRBJ2-2, with D maybe TRBD2 (5 bases). The V end was cut by 8 bases, the J end by 0 bases, with 16 bases between. Germline CDR1 and CDR2: SQVTM and ANQGSEA. The CDR3 has 15 residues. The CDR3 DNA reads as TGCAGCACTGCTCCCCGGACTGCGAACACCGGGGAGCTGTTTTTT. Its protein is CSTAPRTANTGELFF.

The chain has TRBV12-3 or TRBV12-4 and TRBJ2-5, with D unclear. V gave up 7 bases and J gave up 2 bases, with 14 bases separating them. This CDR3 region has 14 residues. The CDR3 protein is CASTTTARQETQYF. For the CDR3, the DNA is TGTGCCAGCACCACGACGGCACGACAAGAGACCCAGTACTTC.

There are a few counts of this clonotype. The chain carries TRBV9 and TRBJ1-2; maybe TRBD1 (5 bases). Trimming pared 4 bases from V and 8 bases from J, leaving 12 bases between. The CDR3 covers 12 residues. Per germline, CDR1 SGDLS and CDR2 YYNGEE. CDR3 protein: CASSRGEVGYTF. The CDR3 DNA reads as TGTGCCAGCAGCCGGGGGGAGGTCGGCTACACCTTC.

This clonotype was counted a few times. This chain links TRBV2 with TRBJ2-7; the D gene is possibly TRBD2 (5 bases). The CDR3 is 14 amino acids. Trimming cost V 6 bases and J 7 bases, with 19 bases left between them. CDR1 is SNHLY and CDR2 is FYNNEI in the germline V gene. The CDR3 nucleotides are TGTGCCAGCAGCGGACTCCGCCATGTTGGTGAGCAGTACTTC. This gives the protein CASSGLRHVGEQYF.

J is TRBJ2-7 and V is TRBV4-1; 11 positions agree with TRBD2. Losses at the gene ends were 6 bases for V and 6 bases for J; bases not matched to a gene: 4. CDR3 length equals 13 residues. Germline V gene lookup returns CDR1 MGHRA and CDR2 YSYEKL. The CDR3: CASRGSGGGEQYF. The CDR3 coding sequence is TGCGCCAGCAGGGGTAGCGGGGGGGGCGAGCAGTACTTC.

This rearrangement joins TRBV7-2 to TRBJ2-5; possible D gene TRBD2, 5 bases. V shed 4 bases and J shed 3 bases, with 12 bases lying between them. In germline, CDR1 is SGHTA, CDR2 FQGNSA. The CDR3 length is 14 residues. DNA of the CDR3: TGTGCCAGCAGCTCGAGGGTGGAGGAAGAGACCCAGTACTTC. It codes for CASSSRVEEETQYF.

CDR3 sequence (DNA): TGCAGTGCTAGAGCAGGGGTAGGAGGCTACACCTTC. Amino acid sequence: CSARAGVGGYTF. This rearrangement joins TRBV20-1 to TRBJ1-2; TRBD1 is a possible D gene (6 bases). Germline V CDR1 and CDR2: DFQATT, SNEGSKA (reference sequence). V lost 1 base to trimming and J lost 8 bases, with 11 bases between them. The CDR3 loop spans 12 amino acids.

The V gene is TRBV25-1, the J gene TRBJ1-1; 8 bases are a match to TRBD1. Germline-derived CDR1 and CDR2 are MGHDK and SYGVNS. V gave up 8 bases and J gave up 4 bases; unmatched junction bases: 15. The CDR3 is 16 amino acids. DNA for the CDR3: TGTGCCAGCCTAGAGGCAGGGGGCTCGTTGGGCACTGAAGCTTTCTTT. Encoded protein: CASLEAGGSLGTEAFF.

CDR3 in DNA: TGCGCCAGCAGCCACGGTGGGGTGAACACTGAAGCTTTCTTT. This codes for CASSHGGVNTEAFF. The rearrangement joins TRBV5-1 to TRBJ1-1; no clear D. There are 14 residues in the CDR3. Germline-derived CDR1 and CDR2 are SGHRS and YFSETQ. V was cut by 4 bases and J by 0 bases, with 10 bases left in between.

This clonotype was observed a few times. The V gene is TRBV20-1, the J gene TRBJ1-5; D is perhaps TRBD1 (5 bases). Trimming removed 6 bases from V and 0 bases from J, with 12 bases in between. The length of the CDR3 is 14 residues. Germline CDR1 DFQATT, CDR2 SNEGSKA (reference sequence). In DNA, the CDR3 is TGCAGTGCACTCGAGGACAATAGCAATCAGCCCCAGCATTTT. Amino acid sequence: CSALEDNSNQPQHF.

The sample holds a few counts of this clonotype. Sequence at one end of the junction differs from germline and may be a read error. The chain combines TRBV18 with TRBJ1-4; possible D gene TRBD1, 5 bases. The germline CDR1 and CDR2 sequences are KGHSH and LQKENI. CDR3 length: 15 amino acids. The CDR3 DNA sequence: TGTGCCAGCTCGACCAGCCCAGGGTATAATGAGAAACTGTTTTTT. As protein: CASSTSPGYNEKLFF.